These 13 T cell receptor beta chains came from one sample sequenced in a study of CD8+ T cells in alopecia areata. Extraction of RNA preceded its reverse transcription into cDNA, which served as the sequencing template. The repertoire was sequenced with immunoSEQ multiplex PCR; TCRdb's copy has only in-frame clones and lacks some. The sample includes more than 150,000 clones, approximately 50% of them seen just once. The treatment is: oral pan-JAK inhibitor, 5-10 mg twice daily. The specimen comprised CD8+ T cells sorted from blood, sampled at week 52, from a patient treated with tofacitinib. All receptors come from a human donor with alopecia areata.

The CDR3 region has the DNA TGTGCCAGCAAGCGGACTAGCGGGGATTCCTACGAGCAGTACTTC. It yields the protein CASKRTSGDSYEQYF. The V and J genes are TRBV6-5 and TRBJ2-7; 12 nucleotides align to TRBD2. There are 15 residues in the CDR3. Germline V gives CDR1 MNHEY, CDR2 SVGAGI. Trimming cost V 7 bases and J 1 base; bases outside gene matches: 5.

The chain couples TRBV4-3 to TRBJ1-1; D not resolved. The CDR3 extends over 15 amino acids. V was pared by 3 bases and J by 0 bases, with 11 bases between. Germline V CDR1 and CDR2: LGHNA, YSLEER. The CDR3 here is CASSQDTIMNTEAFF. As DNA, the CDR3 is TGCGCCAGCAGCCAGGATACGATCATGAACACTGAAGCTTTCTTT.

This clone was seen more than once but under ten times. This chain uses TRBV15 with TRBJ1-2, with 8 bases matching TRBD1. This CDR3 has 15 amino acids. Germline lookup yields CDR1 LNHNV and CDR2 YYDKDF (reference sequence). Unmatched junction bases numbered 5, after V lost 3 bases and J lost 2 bases. CDR3 protein: CATSSHRGLNYGYTF. The CDR3 DNA follows: TGTGCCACCAGCAGCCACAGGGGGTTAAACTATGGCTACACCTTC.

This chain connects TRBV29-1 to TRBJ2-6, with D uncertain. Germline values: CDR1 SQVTM, CDR2 ANQGSEA. V was pared by 6 bases and J by 0 bases, with 6 bases between. This CDR3 has 13 amino acids. The chain's CDR3 is CSVLNSGANVLTF. Here the CDR3 DNA reads TGCAGCGTGCTGAACTCTGGGGCCAACGTCCTGACTTTC.

This clone was seen a handful of times. In DNA, the CDR3 is TGTGCCAGCCCTAAGGGACAGAGGGTAAATCCTGAAGCTTTCTTT. Encoded protein: CASPKGQRVNPEAFF. V usage is TRBV2 and J usage is TRBJ1-1, with 7 bases matching TRBD1. Germline V gene data show CDR1 as SNHLY and CDR2 as FYNNEI. V lost 8 bases, J lost 6 bases, and 15 bases stayed unmatched. The CDR3 spans 15 residues.

Only a few counts were recorded for this clone. The chain joins TRBV29-1 to TRBJ2-2; D not resolved. The CDR3 extends over 11 amino acids. Per the germline V gene, CDR1 is SQVTM and CDR2 is ANQGSEA. Trimming removed 4 bases from V and 6 bases from J, with 6 bases in between. The CDR3 loop is CSVGGSGELFF. The DNA for the CDR3 is TGCAGCGTTGGGGGTTCCGGGGAGCTGTTTTTT.

The V gene is TRBV5-1, the J gene TRBJ1-2; D is possibly TRBD1 (6 bases). The CDR3 consists of 15 residues. Deletions cut 2 bases from V and 4 bases from J, with 15 bases between. Germline CDR1 is SGHRS and CDR2 is YFSETQ. CDR3 residues: CASSLQTGGVYGYTF. CDR3 coding DNA: TGCGCCAGCAGCTTACAGACAGGTGGAGTCTATGGCTACACCTTC.

This clone was detected only a few times. This rearrangement joins TRBV5-1 to TRBJ2-5, with 8 bases that match TRBD2. The CDR3 extends over 17 amino acids. V dropped 0 bases and J dropped 4; count of bases not matched to a gene: 11. The germline gives CDR1 SGHRS, CDR2 YFSETQ. The CDR3 protein is CASSLDGAGGTRETQYF. The CDR3 DNA reads TGCGCCAGCAGCTTGGACGGTGCCGGGGGGACTAGAGAGACCCAGTACTTC.

The rearrangement joins TRBV7-9 to TRBJ2-1; possible D gene TRBD2, 5 bases. Germline V lookup: CDR1 SEHNR, CDR2 FQNEAQ (reference sequence). This CDR3 has 17 residues. Trimming took 6 bases from V and 3 from J, leaving 21 bases between them. Here the CDR3 reads CASSLWTVTGYYNEQFF. Here the CDR3 DNA reads TGTGCCAGCAGTCTGTGGACTGTGACGGGGTACTACAATGAGCAGTTCTTC.

V gene TRBV27 combines with J gene TRBJ1-5; D might be TRBD1 (6 bases). The CDR3 spans 14 residues. The V and J ends lost 2 bases and 4 bases respectively, with 9 bases between them. Germline V lookup: CDR1 MNHEY, CDR2 SMNVEV (reference sequence). Here the CDR3 reads CASSLRQVNQPQHF. CDR3 DNA: TGTGCCAGCAGTTTAAGACAGGTTAATCAGCCCCAGCATTTT.

The gene calls are TRBV30 and TRBJ2-7; D is tentatively TRBD1 or TRBD2 (5 bases each). The CDR3 contains 11 residues. Germline-derived CDR1 and CDR2 are GTSNPN and SVGIG (reference sequence). V was cut by 1 base and J by 5 bases, with 6 bases left in between. The CDR3 sequence is CAWSGDHEQYF. CDR3 DNA: TGTGCCTGGAGTGGGGACCACGAGCAGTACTTC.

This clone was counted a few times. This same CDR3 is encoded by further DNA sequences in the sample. The J gene is TRBJ2-7, the V gene TRBV18; TRBD1 is a possible D gene (5 bases). V was trimmed by 0 bases and J by 2 bases, leaving 5 bases between them. This CDR3 is 13 amino acids long. Germline lookup yields CDR1 KGHSH and CDR2 LQKENI. CDR3 nucleotides: TGTGCCAGCTCACCACCGACAGCCTACGAGCAGTACTTC. This codes for CASSPPTAYEQYF.

The chain joins TRBV7-9 to TRBJ1-4; D remains ambiguous. Looked up from germline, CDR1 is SEHNR and CDR2 is FQNEAQ (reference sequence). V lost 7 bases to trimming and J lost 5 bases, with 11 bases between them. The CDR3 loop spans 13 amino acids. The CDR3 DNA is TGTGCCAGCATATCGGACTGGAATGAAAAACTGTTTTTT. This encodes CASISDWNEKLFF.